This paragraph covers one T cell receptor beta chain sequence. This clonotype was recorded many times. Its antigen remains undetermined. Base qualities are not recorded, but no much larger clone differs from it by a single base. The data belong to a study of regulatory T cells in long-lasting Graves disease (dated by TCRdb to the early 2020s). For the study in its entirety: Newly diagnosed Graves' disease patients had taken antithyroid drugs for less than 3 months. A total of roughly 33 samples were covered by TCR sequencing, comprising around 13 persistent and about 20 newly diagnosed Graves' disease patients. Peripheral blood TCR sequencing and RNA sequencing compared persistent Graves' disease patients with newly diagnosed Graves' disease patients. The study took place in China and was registered as a clinical trial. The paper as a whole reports these results and caveats: Patients with persistent disease shared more public clonotypes (around 2,500) than newly diagnosed patients did (966). Persistent disease showed preferential use of TRBV28, TRBJ1-2 and TRBJ2-5, whereas newly diagnosed disease favored TRBV20-1 and TRBJ2-1. Only peripheral blood was studied, because thyroid tissue, the primary lesion, was inaccessible. Lower TCR Shannon entropy and fewer highly expanded clones were observed in persistent Graves' disease patients than in newly diagnosed patients, which suggested clonal expansion. Only the TCR beta chain was sequenced and analyzed. The authors acknowledged the small sample size as a limitation that may reduce accuracy.

In the paper's terms, the time point label means: newly diagnosed GD, antithyroid drugs for less than 3 months. For both TCR sequencing and RNA sequencing, RNA was extracted from PBMCs in TRIzol. The diagnosis of Graves' disease followed American Thyroid Association guidelines. Patients for the study were recruited at an endocrinology department in Xi'an, China. From each patient, approximately 9.9 milliliters of peripheral blood was collected into an EDTA anticoagulant tube. PBMCs were isolated by Ficoll Paque Plus density gradient separation without further T cell sorting. RNA quality was checked with an Agilent 2100 Bioanalyzer and agarose gel, and concentration with a NanoDrop 2000. Library generation was performed with multiplex PCR. Sequenced using an Illumina HiSeq 4000. CDR3 regions were amplified by Arm-PCR with iRepertoire HTBI primers to construct TCR beta libraries. Gel purification was performed on PCR products prior to sequencing. On the study's bioinformatics: Gene usage analysis of CDR3 amino acid clonotypes used the 50 to 70 TRBV and around 13 TRBJ segments found across samples. COPE and FqMerger were used to merge the filtered high-quality paired reads into contigs. Contigs were aligned with BLAST to IMGT TRBV, TRBD and TRBJ reference genes, and CDR3 was defined per IMGT. Clonotypes above 0.1% frequency were classified as highly expanded clones. Shannon entropy was used to measure repertoire diversity, and the Gini coefficient was used to measure V-J evenness. Clonotypes shared by more than one individual were considered public. In-frame beta chains were kept once TCRdb had trimmed the public reads at Q25 with fastp and called clones with MiXCR. Every distinct CDR3 protein forms one entry, paired with its most common genes and DNA. These V and J calls originate from TCRdb's pipeline instead of the authors' own analysis. The sample data list about 430,000 distinct CDR3 sequences, and 15% of these were observed just once. Approximately 7.6% of the sample comes from the top ten.

CDR1 and CDR2 are drawn from the germline V gene: SGHRS, YFSETQ. V is clipped by 4 bases and J by 0 bases, and the sequence between their germline boundaries is 13 bases long. The CDR3 measures 15 amino acids from cysteine to phenylalanine. Only the CDR3 DNA stays, 45 bases, in frame from base 1. The sample was also reused in another study, on T cells in Graves' hyperthyroidism and ophthalmopathy. The second study, in turn, reports: A patient counted as having stable Graves' hyperthyroidism if no progression to ophthalmopathy occurred over 18 months of follow-up. The hyperthyroidism patients were between 18 and 65 years old and newly diagnosed, with a disease duration of less than 2 months. Exclusion was applied to patients with uncontrolled infections, other autoimmune diseases, pregnancy or lactation. Clinical symptoms, serum thyroxine and TRAb, thyroid ultrasound, and orbital computed tomography formed the basis for the diagnoses. For the first round of RT-PCR on the TCR CDR3, the HTBI primer set was used together with the Qiagen OneStep RT-PCR kit. Most expanded thyroid clonotypes (frequency above 0.001) were also detected in blood, suggesting blood repertoires may reflect thyroid immune responses. A 13 V-J signature model separated ophthalmopathy from stable hyperthyroidism, with just over 85% sensitivity and approximately 81% specificity in cross-validation and 80%/75% in testing. During validation, the model predicted progression to ophthalmopathy a median of around six months ahead of onset, with almost 71% sensitivity and almost 75% specificity. To identify TCR V-J signatures that set the groups apart, the researchers used a discovery cohort of about a hundred patients, made up of under 50 with Graves' ophthalmopathy and about 60 with stable Graves' hyperthyroidism. Prospective prediction of ophthalmopathy was tested in an independent validation cohort of 18 to 20 hyperthyroidism patients and around 16 patients who later progressed to ophthalmopathy. The 100 discovery patients were divided at random into training and test sets in a 7:3 ratio. Thyroid tissue and blood T-cell repertoires from over 5 Graves' hyperthyroidism patients were also compared in the study. After sampling, hyperthyroidism patients received methimazole starting at 30 mg daily, and ophthalmopathy patients received high-dose intravenous methylprednisolone. Libraries were constructed in a second round of multiplex PCR, after which size selection and purification were carried out. Sequencing of the libraries was done on an Illumina HiSeq2000 using paired-end 100 bp reads. SOAPnuke was used to process the raw data, throwing out any read that contained adapters or uncalled bases, had a mean Phred below 15, or lacked an exact constant-primer or identifier match. COPE v1.2.5 was used to merge the high-quality paired reads, and each unique nucleotide sequence was defined as a clonotype. Clonotypes were aligned to IMGT TRBV, TRBD and TRBJ reference segments using MiTCR v1.1. The analysis was restricted to V-J combinations with a frequency above 0.0001, which together covered 99.2% of the repertoires. The TCS score was defined as the ratio of F50 (clonal expansion) to E x V (chaos), calculated using BLOSUM62-based TCRdist between CDR3 peptides within each V-J. Welch's t-statistics and random forest reduced approximately 520 V-J features to fewer than 15, which were used in a naive Bayes classifier (R e1071). Sample size was not statistically predetermined, and blinding of investigators to group allocation was not performed. TCR Vbeta CDR3 sequencing of 130 to 150 peripheral blood samples (roughly 43 ophthalmopathy, 70 to 85 hyperthyroidism and roughly 17 progressor patients) is reported in the paper.

The sequence was collected from a woman aged 40 to 49 with Graves disease. Donor details come from another sample of the same person, matched by shared clones. The sample consisted of peripheral blood mononuclear cells (PBMCs), taken at new diagnosis, from a patient treated with antithyroid drugs. This chain joins TRBV5-1 to TRBJ1-1; the D gene is possibly TRBD1, with 6 bases matching. The CDR3 region: CASSTKQGLNTEAFF. The DNA reads as follows: TGCGCCAGCAGCACCAAACAGGGACTGAACACTGAAGCTTTCTTT. The full variable domain, with segments outside the CDR3 supplied by the reference TRBV5-1 and TRBJ1-1 proteins, appears as KAGVTQTPRYLIKTRGQQVTLSCSPISGHRSVSWYQQTPGQGLQFLFEYFSETQRNKGNFPGRFSGRQFSNSRSEMNVSTLELGDSALYLCASSTKQGLNTEAFFGQGTRLTVV.